These 21 T cell receptor beta chains originate from one sample sequenced in a study of human T cells and chemical hapten exposure. The sample's time point: pre-sensitization, week 0. Specified treatment: therapeutic diphenylcyclopropenone sensitization with weekly scalp DPC. TCRdb reanalysed the RACE reads using MiXCR and keeps one entry per CDR3 protein. The top ten hold about 1.6% of the sample, which has roughly 100,000 distinct CDR3 sequences, 12% seen once. Sample: whole blood, taken in connection with sensitization to the hapten diphenylcyclopropenone (DPC). The source is a woman in her forties or fifties with alopecia areata. Some clones in this sample may be carry-over from other donors' samples.

The chain links TRBV24-1 to TRBJ2-5; TRBD2 agrees at 8 bases. Unmatched junction bases numbered 5, after V lost 4 bases and J lost 5 bases. The germline gives CDR1 KGHDR, CDR2 SFDVKD. The CDR3 consists of 14 residues. CDR3 residues: CATSDPSGSETQYF. CDR3 bases: TGTGCCACCAGTGACCCGAGCGGGAGTGAGACCCAGTACTTC.

This clonotype has a handful of counts. This chain links TRBV28 with TRBJ2-7, with unresolved D. Germline CDR1 reads MDHEN; CDR2 reads SYDVKM. The CDR3 is 11 residues long. V lost 7 bases and J 2 bases, leaving 6 bases between the germline ends. The CDR3 region has the DNA TGTGCCAGCACCCGCCCCTACGAGCAGTACTTC. Encoded protein: CASTRPYEQYF.

The rearrangement uses TRBV7-2 and TRBJ2-3, with TRBD1 matching 7 bases. From germline, CDR1 is SGHTA and CDR2 FQGNSA. The CDR3 extends over 14 amino acids. J was trimmed by 5 bases and V by 5 bases; bases with no gene match: 7. The CDR3 region has the DNA TGTGCCAGCAGCCTAAGACAGGGCGGAGATACGCAGTATTTT. Residues: CASSLRQGGDTQYF.

In its sample, this clonotype was seen a few times. The rearrangement uses TRBV18 and TRBJ2-2, with 7 bases identical to TRBD1. The CDR3 loop spans 16 amino acids. The junction had 6 bases not matched to a gene; V was cut back by 1 base and J by 4 bases. From germline, CDR1 is KGHSH and CDR2 LQKENI. CDR3 DNA: TGTGCCAGCTCACCACGAGGGACAGCTAGCACCGGGGAGCTGTTTTTT. Protein product: CASSPRGTASTGELFF. The complete variable domain, with remaining parts taken from reference TRBV18 and TRBJ2-2, reads NAGVMQNPRHLVRRRGQEARLRCSPMKGHSHVYWYRQLPEEGLKFMVYLQKENIIDESGMPKERFSAEFPKEGPSILRIQQVVRGDSAAYFCASSPRGTASTGELFFGEGSRLTVL.

This chain links TRBV9 with TRBJ2-3; the match to TRBD2 covers 7 bases. CDR1 and CDR2 (germline): SGDLS, YYNGEE. CDR3 size: 15 residues. Trimming at V came to 2 bases and at J to 4 bases, leaving 7 bases not matched to a gene. CDR3 coding DNA: TGTGCCAGCAGCGTGAGGCGGGAGCCCCCAGATACGCAGTATTTT. This gives the protein CASSVRREPPDTQYF. The full variable domain, completed using reference TRBV9 and TRBJ2-3, is DSGVTQTPKHLITATGQRVTLRCSPRSGDLSVYWYQQSLDQGLQFLIQYYNGEERAKGNILERFSAQQFPDLHSELNLSSLELGDSALYFCASSVRREPPDTQYFGPGTRLTVL.

This sequence joins TRBV18 and TRBJ1-3, with 9 bases that match TRBD1. The CDR3 runs to 18 residues. Germline-derived CDR1 and CDR2 are KGHSH and LQKENI. Trimming removed 0 bases from V and 1 base from J; junction bases left unmatched: 7. DNA for the CDR3: TGTGCCAGCTCACCACCGGGACAGGGTTTCTCTTCTGGAAACACCATATATTTT. This sequence encodes CASSPPGQGFSSGNTIYF.

Here the CDR3 reads CASSSPAANNSPLHF. For the CDR3, the DNA is TGTGCCAGCAGTTCGCCAGCCGCAAATAATTCACCCCTCCACTTT. The chain links TRBV28 to TRBJ1-6, with D unresolved. The V gene's germline CDR1 is MDHEN and CDR2 SYDVKM. Trimming pared 4 bases from V and 5 bases from J, leaving 12 bases between. The CDR3 loop spans 15 amino acids. Full variable domain (remainder filled in from reference TRBV28 and TRBJ1-6): DVKVTQSSRYLVKRTGEKVFLECVQDMDHENMFWYRQDPGLGLRLIYFSYDVKMKEKGDIPEGYSVSREKKERFSLILESASTNQTSMYLCASSSPAANNSPLHFGNGTRLTVT.

This rearrangement joins TRBV5-1 to TRBJ2-3; no reliable D call. The CDR3 consists of 13 residues. V was clipped by 2 bases and J by 3 bases, with 7 bases between them. Germline assignment: CDR1 SGHRS and CDR2 YFSETQ. The CDR3 DNA follows: TGCGCCAGCAGCTTACCCGGGACAGATACGCAGTATTTT. This sequence encodes CASSLPGTDTQYF.

This clonotype appeared a few times. The chain joins TRBV4-1 to TRBJ1-1; D uncertain. Trimming left V 4 bases short and J 1 base short, with 10 bases between. The CDR3 sequence is 14 residues long. Looked up from germline, CDR1 is MGHRA and CDR2 is YSYEKL. The CDR3: CASSLERRNTEAFF. DNA of the CDR3: TGCGCCAGCAGCCTAGAGAGAAGGAACACTGAAGCTTTCTTT.

This chain connects TRBV6-6 to TRBJ2-1, with TRBD2 matching 10 bases. Germline V gene lookup returns CDR1 MNHNY and CDR2 SVGAGI (reference sequence). The length of the CDR3 is 18 residues. The ends lost 6 bases at V and 4 bases at J; junction bases unmatched: 15. The CDR3 DNA reads as TGTGCCAGCAGCTTCCTCAGCGGGGGGGCCGGTATTTACAATGAGCAGTTCTTC. It translates to CASSFLSGGAGIYNEQFF.

The chain couples TRBV6-5 to TRBJ2-7, with unresolved D. Trimming left V 6 bases short and J 3 bases short, with 6 bases between. CDR3 length: 11 residues. CDR1 MNHEY and CDR2 SVGAGI come from the germline V gene. The CDR3 DNA reads as TGTGCCAGCAGCAATTTCTACGAGCAGTACTTC. It codes for CASSNFYEQYF.

This clonotype occurred a few times. This chain connects TRBV5-1 to TRBJ2-7; TRBD1 is a possible D gene (5 bases). Trimming removed 0 bases from V and 5 bases from J, with 15 bases in between. Germline CDR1 reads SGHRS; CDR2 reads YFSETQ. This CDR3 is 15 amino acids long. The CDR3 reads CASSLGQGRSNEQYF. In DNA, the CDR3 is TGCGCCAGCAGCTTGGGTCAGGGCCGGTCCAACGAGCAGTACTTC.

This rearrangement joins TRBV14 to TRBJ2-5; 7 positions match TRBD1. Unmatched junction bases numbered 6, after V lost 6 bases and J lost 2 bases. The germline gives CDR1 SGHDN, CDR2 FVKESK. This CDR3 has 14 amino acids. The CDR3 spells CASSRQTGQETQYF. The CDR3 nucleotides read TGTGCCAGCAGTCGACAGACAGGGCAAGAGACCCAGTACTTC.

This chain joins TRBV28 and TRBJ2-5; maybe TRBD2 (6 bases). The germline V and J ends were trimmed by 8 bases and 4 bases, with 20 bases remaining between them. Looked up from germline, CDR1 is MDHEN and CDR2 is SYDVKM. The CDR3 runs to 15 residues. Here the CDR3 reads CASSQRGGAGETQYF. The CDR3 DNA reads TGTGCCAGCTCCCAACGAGGAGGGGCGGGAGAGACCCAGTACTTC.

This clonotype showed up many times. The CDR3 is CSVEGDGAWAFF. The CDR3 nucleotides read TGCAGCGTTGAAGGCGACGGGGCGTGGGCTTTCTTT. The chain recombines TRBV29-1 with TRBJ1-1, with D possibly TRBD1 on 5 matching bases. V lost 1 base and J 11 bases, leaving 14 bases between the germline ends. The length of the CDR3 is 12 residues. Germline V gives CDR1 SQVTM, CDR2 ANQGSEA.

This clonotype has a count of ten or more. The chain links TRBV6-6 to TRBJ2-2, with 7 bases aligning to TRBD1. There are 16 residues in the CDR3. V lost 7 bases and J lost 6; bases outside the gene matches: 14. The germline V gene has CDR1 MNHNY and CDR2 SVGAGI (reference sequence). CDR3 sequence (DNA): TGTGCCAGCACCGATAAGACAGGGCTGGATGCCGGGGAGCTGTTTTTT. Translated: CASTDKTGLDAGELFF.

The sample holds many counts of this clonotype. This chain links TRBV3-1 with TRBJ2-5; D unresolved. Trimming removed 1 base from V and 1 base from J, with 7 bases in between. CDR1 is LGHDT, CDR2 YNNKEL, per germline (reference sequence). The CDR3 is 14 amino acids. The CDR3 region is CASSQVGLQETQYF. The CDR3 DNA reads as TGTGCCAGCAGCCAAGTTGGGCTCCAAGAGACCCAGTACTTC.

This clonotype has only a few counts. The V and J genes are TRBV18 and TRBJ2-1; D call uncertain. This CDR3 comprises 13 residues. Trimming cost V 3 bases and J 4 bases, with 7 bases left between them. Germline CDR1 is KGHSH and CDR2 is LQKENI. CDR3 sequence: CASSPDTYNEQFF. DNA of the CDR3: TGTGCCAGCTCACCGGATACATACAATGAGCAGTTCTTC.

This clonotype was detected a few times. The chain combines TRBV29-1 with TRBJ1-5; D is uncertain. The germline V gene encodes CDR1 SQVTM and CDR2 ANQGSEA. V shed 4 bases and J shed 1 base, with 5 bases lying between them. There are 12 residues in the CDR3. DNA for the CDR3: TGCAGCGTTGTAGACAGCAATCAGCCCCAGCATTTT. Protein: CSVVDSNQPQHF.

This clonotype occurred once. A junction boundary mismatches the germline segment, possibly from a read error. This sequence joins TRBV7-9 and TRBJ1-1; D remains ambiguous. In germline, CDR1 is SEHNR, CDR2 FQNEAQ (reference sequence). The CDR3 is 13 amino acids. The CDR3 loop is CASSDQIYTGAFF. The CDR3 bases are TGTGCCAGCAGCGATCAAATATACACTGGAGCTTTCTTT.

This clonotype was observed at least ten times. The CDR3 loop reads CASSGDRRGKLFF. The CDR3 DNA reads as TGTGCCAGCAGCGGGGACAGGAGGGGAAAACTGTTTTTT. The chain uses TRBV7-2 and TRBJ1-4; 8 bases fit TRBD1. V lost 5 bases and J lost 10; bases outside the gene matches: 6. The CDR3 covers 13 residues. From germline, CDR1 is SGHTA and CDR2 FQGNSA.